This TCR beta chain was captured by sequencing in a study of T-cell reconstitution after alpha-beta-depleted transplantation in children. Only a few counts were recorded for this clonotype. Unique molecular identifiers were used to barcode this TCRbeta library. TCRdb re-analysed the PCR reads in MiXCR, keeping a single row per CDR3 protein. The sample yields about 500,000 distinct CDR3 sequences, about 30% seen once. The V gene end was trimmed by 1 base and the J gene end by 1 base; junction bases not matched to a gene: 5. Germline loops: CDR1 DFQATT, CDR2 SNEGSKA (reference sequence). The CDR3 consists of 17 residues.

The sample in question was PBMCs from the stem cell graft donor, obtained from the stem cell graft. The chain links TRBV20-1 to TRBJ2-3; 13 nucleotides align to TRBD2. The origin of this receptor is a human donor who donated a stem cell graft to a child with aplastic anemia. This CDR3 is CSARGGLAGSRTDTQYF. CDR3 DNA: TGCAGTGCTAGAGGGGGACTAGCGGGATCCCGCACAGATACGCAGTATTTT.